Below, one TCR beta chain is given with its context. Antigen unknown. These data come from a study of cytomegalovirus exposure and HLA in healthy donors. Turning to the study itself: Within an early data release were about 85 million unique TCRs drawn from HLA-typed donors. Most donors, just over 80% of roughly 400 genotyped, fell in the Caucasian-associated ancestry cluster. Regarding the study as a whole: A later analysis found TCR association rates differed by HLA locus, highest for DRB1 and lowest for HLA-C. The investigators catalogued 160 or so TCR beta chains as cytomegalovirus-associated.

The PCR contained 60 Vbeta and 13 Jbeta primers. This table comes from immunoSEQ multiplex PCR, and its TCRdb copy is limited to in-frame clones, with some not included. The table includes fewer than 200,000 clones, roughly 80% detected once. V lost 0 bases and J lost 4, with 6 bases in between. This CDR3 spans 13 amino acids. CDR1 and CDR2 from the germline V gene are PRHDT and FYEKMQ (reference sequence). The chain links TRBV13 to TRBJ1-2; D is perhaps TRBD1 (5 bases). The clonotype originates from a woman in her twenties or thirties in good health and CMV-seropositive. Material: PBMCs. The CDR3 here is CASSLGGLYGYTF. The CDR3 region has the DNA TGTGCCAGCAGCTTAGGGGGACTCTATGGCTACACCTTC. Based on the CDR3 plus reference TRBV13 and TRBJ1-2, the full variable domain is AAGVIQSPRHLIKEKRETATLKCYPIPRHDTVYWYQQGPGQDPQFLISFYEKMQSDKGSIPDRFSAQQFSDYHSELNMSSLELGDSALYFCASSLGGLYGYTFGSGTRLTVV.